Listed below are T cell receptor beta chains from one sample, sequenced in a study of identical twins. Each CDR3 protein is one row after TCRdb ran MiXCR on the 5' RACE reads. This sample has 450,000 or so distinct CDR3 sequences, with roughly a quarter found just once. This same sample was also part of a study on T cells expressing NK-cell markers.

The sequenced sample consisted of CD4+ T cells sorted from blood. Source of these receptors: a woman between 18 and 30 years old in good health. CDR3s include the opening cysteine and the closing phenylalanine or tryptophan. Fields, in order: CDR3 DNA, CDR3 protein, clone size, J gene, D gene, V gene. D genes are given only for firm matches. Only some rows state a clone size, as once, few, many or a class for expanded clones.

TGCAGTGCTACCCCCACAGCTAACTATGGCTACACCTTC | CSATPTANYGYTF | once | TRBJ1-2 | NA | TRBV20-1
TGCAGTGCTGGACACAGGGGGACAGATACGCAGTATTTT | CSAGHRGTDTQYF | many | TRBJ2-3 | TRBD1 | TRBV20-1
TGTGCCAGCAGCCAGGCAGACTACGAGCAGTACTTC | CASSQADYEQYF | many | TRBJ2-7 | NA | TRBV3-1
TGCGCCAGCAGCCCGAACCGGGCCACAGATACGCAGTATTTT | CASSPNRATDTQYF | NA | TRBJ2-3 | NA | TRBV5-1
TGTGCCAGCAGCCTACGTAGCGGTTCCAGAAATGAGCAGTTCTTC | CASSLRSGSRNEQFF | NA | TRBJ2-1 | NA | TRBV3-1
TGCAGTGCTAGACAGCCGATCCGAATCCTCTCCTACAATGAGCAGTTCTTC | CSARQPIRILSYNEQFF | NA | TRBJ2-1 | NA | TRBV20-1
TGTGCCAGCAGTTTACAGGCTAGCGGGGGGAATGAGCAGTTCTTC | CASSLQASGGNEQFF | NA | TRBJ2-1 | TRBD2 | TRBV12-3/TRBV12-4
TGTGCCACCGCCAGATGGGGGCTAAACAATGAGCAGTTCTTC | CATARWGLNNEQFF | NA | TRBJ2-1 | NA | TRBV15
TGTGCCAGCAGTACCGTCCGGGGCACGCAGTATTTT | CASSTVRGTQYF | NA | TRBJ2-3 | NA | TRBV28
TGTGCCAGCAGACTAAAGGTATCCGAGCAGTACTTC | CASRLKVSEQYF | NA | TRBJ2-7 | NA | TRBV5-4
TGTGCCAGCAGCGCCGGGACAGCCCTAGGTCAGCCCCAGCATTTT | CASSAGTALGQPQHF | NA | TRBJ1-5 | TRBD1 | TRBV7-6
TGTGCCAGCAGGAACCGACTCAGGGGGTTTCGATCAACTGAAGCTTTCTTT | CASRNRLRGFRSTEAFF | NA | TRBJ1-1 | TRBD1 | TRBV6-2/TRBV6-3
TGTGCCAGCTCACCAACTAGCGGGGGGCTCGAGCAGTACTTC | CASSPTSGGLEQYF | NA | TRBJ2-7 | TRBD2 | TRBV18
TGCGGAAGTTCGACAGGGCTCTACAATGAGCAGTTCTTC | CGSSTGLYNEQFF | NA | TRBJ2-1 | TRBD1 | TRBV20-1
TGTGCCAGCAGCCGGGCCAGCATCACAGATACGCAGTATTTT | CASSRASITDTQYF | few | TRBJ2-3 | NA | TRBV3-1
TGTGCCAGCAAGACAGCACACACTGAAGCTTTCTTT | CASKTAHTEAFF | few | TRBJ1-1 | NA | TRBV25-1
TGCGCCAGCAGCGAAACGGGAGAGACCCAGTACTTC | CASSETGETQYF | few | TRBJ2-5 | NA | TRBV5-1
TGTGCCATCAGTGAAACAGGGGGGGATTACGAGCAGTACTTC | CAISETGGDYEQYF | few | TRBJ2-7 | NA | TRBV10-3
TGTGCCGTGGGACTAGCGGGAGGGCTCCAAGAGACCCAGTACTTC | CAVGLAGGLQETQYF | NA | TRBJ2-5 | TRBD2 | TRBV3-1
TGCAGCGTTTTACCCGGGGCCATGAACACTGAAGCTTTCTTT | CSVLPGAMNTEAFF | many | TRBJ1-1 | NA | TRBV29-1
TGCAGCGCCCAGGGACAGGGGGCTTACAATGAGCAGTTCTTC | CSAQGQGAYNEQFF | NA | TRBJ2-1 | TRBD1 | TRBV29-1
TGCGCCAGCCGAACTGGTAATTCACCCCTCCACTTT | CASRTGNSPLHF | few | TRBJ1-6 | NA | TRBV5-1
TGCGCCAGCAGCTTGGACGGGGGAGCGACAATTTCGTACTTC | CASSLDGGATISYF | NA | TRBJ2-7 | NA | TRBV5-1
TGTGCCAGCAGCGTTGGAGGGGCCCACAACTATGGCTACACCTTC | CASSVGGAHNYGYTF | few | TRBJ1-2 | NA | TRBV9
TGTGCCAGCAGCTTATCCCCCCAGGGGAATGAGCAGTTCTTC | CASSLSPQGNEQFF | NA | TRBJ2-1 | NA | TRBV11-2
TGTGCCAGCAGCCGCGTAAAAGGAGGGCCTTACGAGCAGTACTTC | CASSRVKGGPYEQYF | NA | TRBJ2-7 | NA | TRBV7-9
TGTGCCAGCAGCTTAGTAGCGGGGAGAAACAATGAGCAGTTCTTC | CASSLVAGRNNEQFF | NA | TRBJ2-1 | TRBD2 | TRBV7-2
TGTGCCAGCAGAATGCTCCCAAATGAGCAGTTCTTC | CASRMLPNEQFF | once | TRBJ2-1 | NA | TRBV6-2/TRBV6-3
TGTGCCAGCAGTGGTCCAGATACGCAGTATTTT | CASSGPDTQYF | many | TRBJ2-3 | NA | TRBV9
TGTGCCAGCGGAAGCACCGGGGAGCTGTTTTTT | CASGSTGELFF | NA | TRBJ2-2 | NA | TRBV12-3/TRBV12-4
TGTGCCAGCAGTTCCGGGACAGGGAGGACTTTCTTT | CASSSGTGRTFF | few | TRBJ1-1 | TRBD1 | TRBV12-3/TRBV12-4
TGCAGCGTTGAAAGGGACAGGGGAACAGCTTTCTTT | CSVERDRGTAFF | NA | TRBJ1-1 | TRBD1 | TRBV29-1
TGCAGTGCCGGCAACAATGAGCAGTTCTTC | CSAGNNEQFF | NA | TRBJ2-1 | NA | TRBV20-1
TGTGCCAGCAGCTCCATGTACCGCCAAGGGGGCACTGAAGCTTTCTTT | CASSSMYRQGGTEAFF | few | TRBJ1-1 | NA | TRBV11-3
TGTGCCATCGGAGGACAGACCTCTGGGGCCAACGTCCTGACTTTC | CAIGGQTSGANVLTF | NA | TRBJ2-6 | NA | TRBV10-3
TGCAGTGCTAGAGAGGGCCAAGTGGGGCCCCAGCATTTT | CSAREGQVGPQHF | NA | TRBJ1-5 | NA | TRBV20-1
TGTGCCAGCAACATTCCGGGACAGGGTTTTGACGAGCAGTTCTTC | CASNIPGQGFDEQFF | few | TRBJ2-1 | TRBD1 | TRBV7-8
TGTGCCAGCAGGAGGACCGGGACAGGCGGGAACGAGCAGTACTTC | CASRRTGTGGNEQYF | NA | TRBJ2-7 | TRBD1 | TRBV6-2/TRBV6-3
TGTGCCAGCAGCAACCTCTGGGACAGGGGAAACTATGGCTACACCTTC | CASSNLWDRGNYGYTF | few | TRBJ1-2 | TRBD1 | TRBV7-9